The entry below gives a single T cell receptor (beta chain) sequence along with its context. Its specificity is unknown. These data are taken from a study of T cell responses to AZD1222 COVID-19 vaccine. Profiled with immunoSEQ multiplex PCR; TCRdb holds only in-frame clones, not every one. The sample contains about 70,000 clones, approximately 83% of which appear only once. General study points: Donors skewed white British and female; clonal diversity was possibly underestimated.

This CDR3 has 14 amino acids. The germline CDR1 and CDR2 sequences are GTSNPN and SVGIG (reference sequence). With 4 bases removed from V and 8 bases from J, the gap between germline ends came to 15 bases. The starting material was peripheral blood, obtained 28 days after the second AZD1222 dose. This receptor was identified in an adult who received the AZD1222 COVID-19 vaccine. The genes are TRBV30 and TRBJ1-6; no clear D. The chain's CDR3 is CAWIRRGLDSPLHF. CDR3 nucleotides: TGTGCCTGGATTCGTAGAGGGCTGGATTCACCCCTCCACTTT.